This record looks at one T cell receptor (beta chain) sequence and its context. The data are from a study of blood T cell repertoires in COVID-19. Profiled with immunoSEQ multiplex PCR; TCRdb holds only in-frame clones, not every one. This table has 200,000 to 250,000 clones, 86% appearing once. The CDR3 sequence is 17 residues long. The germline V gene encodes CDR1 SGHKS and CDR2 YYEKEE (reference sequence). V lost 3 bases, J lost 0 bases, and 16 bases lay in between. The clonotype originates from a woman aged 30 to 39 who had been exposed to COVID-19. The sequencing input was PBMCs or T cells enriched from blood (not recorded which). This chain joins TRBV5-5 and TRBJ2-1; maybe TRBD1 (6 bases). The CDR3, as DNA: TGTGCCAGCAGCTATACTACAGGGCAGAGCTCCTACAATGAGCAGTTCTTC. Translated, it gives CASSYTTGQSSYNEQFF. The variable domain in full, completed from reference TRBV5-5 and TRBJ2-1, reads DAGVTQSPTHLIKTRGQQVTLRCSPISGHKSVSWYQQVLGQGPQFIFQYYEKEERGRGNFPDRFSARQFPNYSSELNVNALLLGDSALYLCASSYTTGQSSYNEQFFGPGTRLTVL.